This T cell receptor (beta chain) is drawn from a study of brain T cells in children with intractable seizures. Overall study results and limits: Absence of clones before surgery may stem from lower sequencing depth.

Trimming at V came to 6 bases and at J to 6 bases, leaving 4 bases not matched to a gene. Per germline, CDR1 MRHNA and CDR2 SNTAGT. This CDR3 has 14 residues. The sample's time point: blood from clinic visit 5 months post-surgery; TSC patient then seizure free. Surgery cases with the highest brain T cell transcript signatures were chosen for sequencing. Clones were sequenced by immunoSEQ multiplex PCR, and TCRdb holds only the in-frame ones, with some missing. The sample records about 340,000 clones, over 90% being singletons. About this clone: The target antigen is unknown.

The chain couples TRBV6-4 to TRBJ2-2, with 10 bases fitting TRBD2. Sequencing was performed on peripheral blood, taken about 5 months after surgery. This TCR derives from a boy in the first two years of life with tuberous sclerosis and intractable seizures. The CDR3 DNA reads as TGTGCCAGCAGCCAAGCGGGAGGGGCCGGGGAGCTGTTTTTT. This encodes CASSQAGGAGELFF.